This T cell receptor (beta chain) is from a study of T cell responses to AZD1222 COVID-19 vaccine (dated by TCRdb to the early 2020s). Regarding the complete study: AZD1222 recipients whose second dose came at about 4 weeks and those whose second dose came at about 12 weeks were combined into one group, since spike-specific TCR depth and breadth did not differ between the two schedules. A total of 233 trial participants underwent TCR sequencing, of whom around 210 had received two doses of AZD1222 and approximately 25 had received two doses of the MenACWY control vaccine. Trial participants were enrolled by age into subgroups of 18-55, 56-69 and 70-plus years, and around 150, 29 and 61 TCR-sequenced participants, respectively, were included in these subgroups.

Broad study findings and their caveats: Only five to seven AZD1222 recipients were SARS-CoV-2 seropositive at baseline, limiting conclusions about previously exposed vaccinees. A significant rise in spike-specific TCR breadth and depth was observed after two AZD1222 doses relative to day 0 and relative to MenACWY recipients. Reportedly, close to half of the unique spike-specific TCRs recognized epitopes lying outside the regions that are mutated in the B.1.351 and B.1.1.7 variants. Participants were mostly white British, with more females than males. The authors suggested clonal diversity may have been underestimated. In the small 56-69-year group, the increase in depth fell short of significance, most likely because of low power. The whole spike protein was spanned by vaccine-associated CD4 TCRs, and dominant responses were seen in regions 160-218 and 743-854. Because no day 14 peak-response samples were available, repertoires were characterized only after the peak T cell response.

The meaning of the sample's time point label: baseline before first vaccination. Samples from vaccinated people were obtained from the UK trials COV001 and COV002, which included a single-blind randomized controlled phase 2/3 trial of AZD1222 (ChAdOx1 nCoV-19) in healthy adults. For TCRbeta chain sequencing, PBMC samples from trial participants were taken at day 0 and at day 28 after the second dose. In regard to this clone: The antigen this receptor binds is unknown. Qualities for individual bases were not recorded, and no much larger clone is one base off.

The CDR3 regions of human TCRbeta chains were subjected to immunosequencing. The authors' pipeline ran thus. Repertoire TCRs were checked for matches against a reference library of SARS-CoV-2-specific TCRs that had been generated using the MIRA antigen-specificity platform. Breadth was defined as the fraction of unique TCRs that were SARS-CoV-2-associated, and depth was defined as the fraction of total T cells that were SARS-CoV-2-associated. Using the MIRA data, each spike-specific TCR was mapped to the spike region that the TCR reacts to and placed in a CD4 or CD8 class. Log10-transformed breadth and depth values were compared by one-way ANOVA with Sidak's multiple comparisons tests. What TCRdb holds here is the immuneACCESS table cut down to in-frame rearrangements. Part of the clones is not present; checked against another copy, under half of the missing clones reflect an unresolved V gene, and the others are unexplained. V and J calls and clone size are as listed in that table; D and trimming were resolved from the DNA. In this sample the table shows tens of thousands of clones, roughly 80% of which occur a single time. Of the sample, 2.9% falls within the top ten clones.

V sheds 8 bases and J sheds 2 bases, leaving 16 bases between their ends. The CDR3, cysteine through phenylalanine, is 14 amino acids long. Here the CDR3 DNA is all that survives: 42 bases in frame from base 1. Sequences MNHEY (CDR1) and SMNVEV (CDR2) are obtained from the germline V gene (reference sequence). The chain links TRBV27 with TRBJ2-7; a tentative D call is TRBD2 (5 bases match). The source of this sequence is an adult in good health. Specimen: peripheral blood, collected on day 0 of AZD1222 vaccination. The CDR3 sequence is CASAQTRGPYEQYF. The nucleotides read TGTGCCAGCGCTCAAACCCGCGGGCCCTACGAGCAGTACTTC.